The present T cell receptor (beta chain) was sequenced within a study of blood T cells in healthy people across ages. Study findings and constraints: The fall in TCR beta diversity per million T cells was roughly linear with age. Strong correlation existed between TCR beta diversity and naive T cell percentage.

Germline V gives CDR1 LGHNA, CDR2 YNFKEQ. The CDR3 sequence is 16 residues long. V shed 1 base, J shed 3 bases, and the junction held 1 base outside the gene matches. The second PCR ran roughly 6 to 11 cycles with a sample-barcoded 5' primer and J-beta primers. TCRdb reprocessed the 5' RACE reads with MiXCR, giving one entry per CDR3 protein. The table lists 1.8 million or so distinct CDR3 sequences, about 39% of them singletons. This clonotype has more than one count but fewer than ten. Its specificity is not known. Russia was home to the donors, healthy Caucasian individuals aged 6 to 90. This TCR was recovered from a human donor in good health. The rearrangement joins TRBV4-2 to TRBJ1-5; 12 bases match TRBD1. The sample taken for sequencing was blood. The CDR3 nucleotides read TGTGCCAGCAGCCAAGGGGACAGGGGGCTCAATCAGCCCCAGCATTTT. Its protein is CASSQGDRGLNQPQHF.